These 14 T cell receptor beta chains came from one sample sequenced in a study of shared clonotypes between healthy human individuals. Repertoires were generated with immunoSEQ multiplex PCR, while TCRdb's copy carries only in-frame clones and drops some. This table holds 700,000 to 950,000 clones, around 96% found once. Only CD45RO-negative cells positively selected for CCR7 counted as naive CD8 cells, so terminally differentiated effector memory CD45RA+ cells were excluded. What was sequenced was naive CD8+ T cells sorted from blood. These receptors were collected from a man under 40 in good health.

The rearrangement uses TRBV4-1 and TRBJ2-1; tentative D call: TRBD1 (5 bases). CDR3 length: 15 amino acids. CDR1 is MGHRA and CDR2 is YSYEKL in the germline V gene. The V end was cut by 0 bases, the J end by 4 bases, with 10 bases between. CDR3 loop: CASSQDLGQYNEQFF. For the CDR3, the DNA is TGCGCCAGCAGCCAAGATCTTGGACAATACAATGAGCAGTTCTTC.

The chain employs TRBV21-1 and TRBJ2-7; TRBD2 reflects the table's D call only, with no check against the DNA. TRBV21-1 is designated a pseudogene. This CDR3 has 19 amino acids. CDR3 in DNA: TGTGCCAGCAGCAAAACCGTCCGGAGAGCGGACTCCAAGGACTACGAGCAGTACTTC. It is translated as CASSKTVRRADSKDYEQYF.

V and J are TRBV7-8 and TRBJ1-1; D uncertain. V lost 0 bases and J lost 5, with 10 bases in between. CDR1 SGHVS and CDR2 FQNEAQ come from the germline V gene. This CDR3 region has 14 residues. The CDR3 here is CASSLALRGTEAFF. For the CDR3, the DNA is TGTGCCAGCAGCTTAGCGCTGCGGGGAACTGAAGCTTTCTTT.

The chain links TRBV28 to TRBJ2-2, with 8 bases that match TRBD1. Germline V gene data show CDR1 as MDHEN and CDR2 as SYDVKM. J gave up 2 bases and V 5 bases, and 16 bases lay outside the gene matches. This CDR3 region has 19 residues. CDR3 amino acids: CASSRVLRTGMGNTGELFF. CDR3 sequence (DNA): TGTGCCAGCAGTCGGGTCTTGAGGACAGGGATGGGAAACACCGGGGAGCTGTTTTTT. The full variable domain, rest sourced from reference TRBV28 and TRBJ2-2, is DVKVTQSSRYLVKRTGEKVFLECVQDMDHENMFWYRQDPGLGLRLIYFSYDVKMKEKGDIPEGYSVSREKKERFSLILESASTNQTSMYLCASSRVLRTGMGNTGELFFGEGSRLTVL.

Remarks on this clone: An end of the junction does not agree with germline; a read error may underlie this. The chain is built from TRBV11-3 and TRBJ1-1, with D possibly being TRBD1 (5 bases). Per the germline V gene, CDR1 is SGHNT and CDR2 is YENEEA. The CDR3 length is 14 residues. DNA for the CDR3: TGTGCCAGCAGCCCGGGGGGGGTGAAGACTGAAGCTTTCTTT. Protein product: CASSPGGVKTEAFF.

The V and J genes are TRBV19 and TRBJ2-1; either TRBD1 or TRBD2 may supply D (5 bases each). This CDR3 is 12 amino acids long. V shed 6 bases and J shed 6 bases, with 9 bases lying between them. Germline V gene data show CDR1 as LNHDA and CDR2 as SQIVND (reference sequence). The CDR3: CASRGTGNEQFF. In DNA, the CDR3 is TGTGCCAGTAGGGGGACCGGCAATGAGCAGTTCTTC.

The CDR3 loop reads CASSSTGTRDYEQYF. Written as DNA, the CDR3 is TGTGCCAGCAGCTCAACCGGGACTAGGGACTACGAGCAGTACTTC. The chain couples TRBV11-3 to TRBJ2-7; TRBD2 matches at 8 bases. Germline loops: CDR1 SGHNT, CDR2 YENEEA. V was pared by 4 bases and J by 3 bases, with 8 bases of the junction left unmatched. The CDR3 has 15 amino acids.

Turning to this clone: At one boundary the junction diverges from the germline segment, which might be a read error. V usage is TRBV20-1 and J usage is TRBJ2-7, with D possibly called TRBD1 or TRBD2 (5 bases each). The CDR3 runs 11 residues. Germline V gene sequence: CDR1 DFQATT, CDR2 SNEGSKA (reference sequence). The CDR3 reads CSAIQGPPWNF. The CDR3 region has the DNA TGCAGTGCCATCCAGGGACCCCCATGGAACTTC.

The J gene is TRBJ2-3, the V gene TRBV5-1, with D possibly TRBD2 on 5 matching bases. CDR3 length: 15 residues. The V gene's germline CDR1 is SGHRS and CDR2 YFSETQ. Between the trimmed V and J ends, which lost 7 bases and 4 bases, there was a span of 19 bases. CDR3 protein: CASGPRGALADTQYF. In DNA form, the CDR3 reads TGCGCCAGCGGGCCACGGGGTGCTTTGGCAGATACGCAGTATTTT.

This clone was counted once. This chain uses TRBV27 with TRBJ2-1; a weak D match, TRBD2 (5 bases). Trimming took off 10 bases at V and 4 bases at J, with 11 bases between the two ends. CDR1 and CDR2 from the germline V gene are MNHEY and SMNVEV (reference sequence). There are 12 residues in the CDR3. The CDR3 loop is CATGLVYNEQFF. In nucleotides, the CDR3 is TGTGCCACCGGACTGGTGTACAATGAGCAGTTCTTC.

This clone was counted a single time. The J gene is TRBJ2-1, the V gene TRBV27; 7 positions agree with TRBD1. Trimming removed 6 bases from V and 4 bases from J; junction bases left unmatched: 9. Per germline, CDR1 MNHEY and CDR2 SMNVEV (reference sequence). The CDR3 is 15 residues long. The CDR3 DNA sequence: TGTGCCAGCAGAGCCCTCGGACAGGTATACAATGAGCAGTTCTTC. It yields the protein CASRALGQVYNEQFF.

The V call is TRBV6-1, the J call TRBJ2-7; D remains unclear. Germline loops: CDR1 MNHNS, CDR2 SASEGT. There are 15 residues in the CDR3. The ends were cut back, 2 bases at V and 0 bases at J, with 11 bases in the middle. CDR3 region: CASSEWSDTSYEQYF. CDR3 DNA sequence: TGTGCCAGCAGTGAATGGTCCGATACCTCCTACGAGCAGTACTTC.

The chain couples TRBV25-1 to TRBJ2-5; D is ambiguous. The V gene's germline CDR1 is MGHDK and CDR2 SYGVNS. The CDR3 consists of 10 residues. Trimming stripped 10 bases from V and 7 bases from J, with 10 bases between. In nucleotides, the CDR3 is TGTGCCACCACCGCCGGGACCCAGTACTTC. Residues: CATTAGTQYF.

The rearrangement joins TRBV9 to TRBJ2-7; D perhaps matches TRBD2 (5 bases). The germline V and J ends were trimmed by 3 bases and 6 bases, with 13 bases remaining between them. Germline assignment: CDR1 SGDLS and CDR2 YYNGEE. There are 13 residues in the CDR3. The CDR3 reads CASSGPRGSEQYF. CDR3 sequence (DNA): TGTGCCAGCAGCGGCCCCCGGGGATCCGAGCAGTACTTC.